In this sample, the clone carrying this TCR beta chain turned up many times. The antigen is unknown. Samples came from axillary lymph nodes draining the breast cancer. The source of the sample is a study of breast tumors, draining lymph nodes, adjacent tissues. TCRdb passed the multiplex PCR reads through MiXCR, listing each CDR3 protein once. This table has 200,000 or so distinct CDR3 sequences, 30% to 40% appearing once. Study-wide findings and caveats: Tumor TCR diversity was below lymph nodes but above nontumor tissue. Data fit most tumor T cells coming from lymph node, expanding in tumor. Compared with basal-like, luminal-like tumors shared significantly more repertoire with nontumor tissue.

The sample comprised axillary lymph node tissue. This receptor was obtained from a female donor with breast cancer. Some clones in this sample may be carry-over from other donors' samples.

The CDR3 here is CASSLGLNEQFF. The CDR3, as DNA: TGTGCCAGCAGCTTAGGTCTCAATGAGCAGTTCTTC. J is TRBJ2-1 and V is TRBV11-2; D unclear. Per germline, CDR1 SGHAT and CDR2 FQNNGV. V lost 1 base, J lost 6 bases, and 4 bases lay in between. The CDR3 length is 12 residues. Full variable domain (outside the CDR3, taken from reference TRBV11-2 and TRBJ2-1): EAGVAQSPRYKIIEKRQSVAFWCNPISGHATLYWYQQILGQGPKLLIQFQNNGVVDDSQLPKDRFSAERLKGVDSTLKIQPAKLEDSAVYLCASSLGLNEQFFGPGTRLTVL.